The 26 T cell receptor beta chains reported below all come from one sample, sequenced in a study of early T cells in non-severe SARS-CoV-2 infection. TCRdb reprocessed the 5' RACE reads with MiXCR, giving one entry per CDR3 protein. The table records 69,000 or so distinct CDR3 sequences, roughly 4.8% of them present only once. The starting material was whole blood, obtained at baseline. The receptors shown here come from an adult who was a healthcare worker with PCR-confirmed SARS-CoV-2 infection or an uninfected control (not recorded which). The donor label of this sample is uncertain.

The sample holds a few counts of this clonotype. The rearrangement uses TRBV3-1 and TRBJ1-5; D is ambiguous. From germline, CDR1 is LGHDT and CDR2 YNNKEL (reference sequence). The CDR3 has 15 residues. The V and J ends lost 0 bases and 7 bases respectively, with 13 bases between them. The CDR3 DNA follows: TGTGCCAGCAGCCAAGATGGGAGGGTTCACCAGCCCCAGCATTTT. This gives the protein CASSQDGRVHQPQHF.

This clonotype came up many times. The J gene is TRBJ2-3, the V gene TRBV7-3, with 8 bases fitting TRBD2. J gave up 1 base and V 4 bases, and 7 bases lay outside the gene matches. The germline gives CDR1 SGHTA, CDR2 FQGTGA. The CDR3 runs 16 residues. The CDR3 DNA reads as TGTGCCAGCAGCTCACAAGCGGGGGTGGGCACAGATACGCAGTATTTT. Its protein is CASSSQAGVGTDTQYF.

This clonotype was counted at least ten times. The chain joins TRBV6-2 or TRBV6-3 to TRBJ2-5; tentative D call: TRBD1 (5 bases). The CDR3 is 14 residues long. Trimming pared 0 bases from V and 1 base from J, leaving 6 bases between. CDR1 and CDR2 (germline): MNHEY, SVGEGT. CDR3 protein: CASSYSGVQETQYF. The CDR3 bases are TGTGCCAGCAGTTACTCAGGGGTCCAAGAGACCCAGTACTTC.

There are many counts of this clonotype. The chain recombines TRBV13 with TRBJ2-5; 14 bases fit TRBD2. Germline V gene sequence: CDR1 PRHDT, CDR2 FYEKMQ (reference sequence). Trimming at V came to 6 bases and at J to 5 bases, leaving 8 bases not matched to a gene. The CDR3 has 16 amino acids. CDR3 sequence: CASRRLAGGPEETQYF. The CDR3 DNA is TGTGCCAGCAGAAGACTAGCGGGGGGGCCGGAGGAGACCCAGTACTTC.

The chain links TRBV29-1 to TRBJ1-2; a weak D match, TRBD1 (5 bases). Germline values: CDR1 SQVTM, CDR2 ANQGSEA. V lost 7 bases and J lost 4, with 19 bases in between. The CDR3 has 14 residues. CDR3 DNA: TGCAGCGCCCAATGGGGGTTTAAGGGCTATGGCTACACCTTC. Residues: CSAQWGFKGYGYTF.

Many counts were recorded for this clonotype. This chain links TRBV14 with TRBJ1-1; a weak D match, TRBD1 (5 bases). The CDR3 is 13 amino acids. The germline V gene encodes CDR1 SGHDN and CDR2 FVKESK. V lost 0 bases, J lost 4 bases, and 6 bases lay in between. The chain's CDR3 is CASSQDRVTEAFF. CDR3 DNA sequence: TGTGCCAGCAGCCAAGACAGGGTCACTGAAGCTTTCTTT.

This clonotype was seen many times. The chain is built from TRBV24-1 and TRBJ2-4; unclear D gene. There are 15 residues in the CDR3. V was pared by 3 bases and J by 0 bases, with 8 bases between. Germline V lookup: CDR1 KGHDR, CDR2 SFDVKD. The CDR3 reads CATSDPQTAKNIQYF. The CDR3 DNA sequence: TGTGCCACCAGTGATCCACAGACAGCCAAAAACATTCAGTACTTC.

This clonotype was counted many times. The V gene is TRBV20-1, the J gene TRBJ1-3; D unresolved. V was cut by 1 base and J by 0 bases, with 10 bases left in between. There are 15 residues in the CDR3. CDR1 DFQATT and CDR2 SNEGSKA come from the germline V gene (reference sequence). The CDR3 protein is CSARGPGISGNTIYF. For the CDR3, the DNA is TGCAGTGCTAGAGGCCCCGGGATCTCTGGAAACACCATATATTTT.

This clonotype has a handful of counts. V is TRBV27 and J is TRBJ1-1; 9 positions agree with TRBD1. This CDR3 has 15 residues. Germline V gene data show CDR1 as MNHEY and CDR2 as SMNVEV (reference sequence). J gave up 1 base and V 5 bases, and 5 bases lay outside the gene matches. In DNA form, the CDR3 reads TGTGCCAGCAGTAACCCGACAGGGGGGAACACTGAAGCTTTCTTT. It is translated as CASSNPTGGNTEAFF.

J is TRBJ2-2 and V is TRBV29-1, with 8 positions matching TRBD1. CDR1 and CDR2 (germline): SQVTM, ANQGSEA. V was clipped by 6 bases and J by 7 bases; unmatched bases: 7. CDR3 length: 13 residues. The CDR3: CSVKQGEIGELFF. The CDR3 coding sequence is TGCAGCGTCAAACAGGGGGAAATCGGGGAGCTGTTTTTT.

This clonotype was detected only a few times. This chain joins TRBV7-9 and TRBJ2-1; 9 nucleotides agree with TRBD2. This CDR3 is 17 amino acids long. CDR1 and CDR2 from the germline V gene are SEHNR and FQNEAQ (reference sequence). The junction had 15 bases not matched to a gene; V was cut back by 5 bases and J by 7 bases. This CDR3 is CASSPYLQTSGDNEQFF. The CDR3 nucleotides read TGTGCCAGCAGCCCATATTTGCAGACTAGCGGTGATAATGAGCAGTTCTTC.

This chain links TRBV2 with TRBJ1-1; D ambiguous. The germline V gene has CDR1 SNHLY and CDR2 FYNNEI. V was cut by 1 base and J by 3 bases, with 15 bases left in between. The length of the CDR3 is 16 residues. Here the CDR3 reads CASSEGAPSTDTEAFF. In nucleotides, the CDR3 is TGTGCCAGCAGTGAAGGGGCACCCAGCACCGACACTGAAGCTTTCTTT.

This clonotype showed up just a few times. The CDR3 DNA sequence: TGTGCCAGCAGCTTGGTTGGGAAACATGGTTTCTACGAGCAGTACTTC. It specifies CASSLVGKHGFYEQYF. The chain uses TRBV5-6 and TRBJ2-7; D ambiguous. Looked up from germline, CDR1 is SGHDT and CDR2 is YYEEEE. This CDR3 comprises 16 residues. With 0 bases removed from V and 3 bases from J, the gap between germline ends came to 16 bases.

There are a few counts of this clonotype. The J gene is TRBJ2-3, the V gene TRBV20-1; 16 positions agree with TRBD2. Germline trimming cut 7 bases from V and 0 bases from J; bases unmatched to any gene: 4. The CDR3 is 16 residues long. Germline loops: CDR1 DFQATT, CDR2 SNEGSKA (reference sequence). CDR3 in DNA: TGCAGTGTCCTGGGACTAGCGGGGGGGAGCACAGATACGCAGTATTTT. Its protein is CSVLGLAGGSTDTQYF.

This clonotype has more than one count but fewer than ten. CDR3 sequence (DNA): TGCGCCAGCAGCTTGGGGGCGACAACCGGCAATGAGCAGTTCTTC. Amino acids: CASSLGATTGNEQFF. V usage is TRBV5-1 and J usage is TRBJ2-1, with no clear D. CDR1 is SGHRS, CDR2 YFSETQ, per germline. The ends were cut back, 0 bases at V and 6 bases at J, with 13 bases in the middle. CDR3 length: 15 residues.

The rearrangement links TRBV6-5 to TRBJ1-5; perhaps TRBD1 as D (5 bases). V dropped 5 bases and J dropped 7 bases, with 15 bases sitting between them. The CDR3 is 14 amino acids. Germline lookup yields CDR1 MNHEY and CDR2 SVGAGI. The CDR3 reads CASSRGPWGQPQHF. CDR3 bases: TGTGCCAGCAGTAGGGGCCCGTGGGGCCAGCCCCAGCATTTT.

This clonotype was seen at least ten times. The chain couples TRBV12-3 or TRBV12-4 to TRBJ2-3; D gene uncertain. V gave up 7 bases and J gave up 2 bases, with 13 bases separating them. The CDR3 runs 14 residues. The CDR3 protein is CASTSPRNTDTQYF. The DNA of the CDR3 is TGTGCCAGCACTTCCCCCCGAAACACAGATACGCAGTATTTT.

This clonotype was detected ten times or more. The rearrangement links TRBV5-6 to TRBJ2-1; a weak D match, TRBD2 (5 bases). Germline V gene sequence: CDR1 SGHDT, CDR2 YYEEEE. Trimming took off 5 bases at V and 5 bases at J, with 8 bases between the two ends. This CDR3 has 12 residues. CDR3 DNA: TGTGCCAGCAGTGTCGGGGACAATGAGCAGTTCTTC. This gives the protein CASSVGDNEQFF.

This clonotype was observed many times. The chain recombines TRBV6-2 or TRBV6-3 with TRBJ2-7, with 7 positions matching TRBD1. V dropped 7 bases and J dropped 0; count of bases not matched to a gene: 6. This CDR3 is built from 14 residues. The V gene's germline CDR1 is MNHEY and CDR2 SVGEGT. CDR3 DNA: TGTGCCAGCATAGGGACAGAGAGCTCCTACGAGCAGTACTTC. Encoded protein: CASIGTESSYEQYF.

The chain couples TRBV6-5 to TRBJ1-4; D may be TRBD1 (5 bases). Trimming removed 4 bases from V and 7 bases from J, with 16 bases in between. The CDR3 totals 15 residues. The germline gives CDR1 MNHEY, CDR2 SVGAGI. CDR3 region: CASSFSGGAGEKLFF. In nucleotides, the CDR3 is TGTGCCAGCAGTTTCTCCGGAGGGGCTGGTGAAAAACTGTTTTTT.

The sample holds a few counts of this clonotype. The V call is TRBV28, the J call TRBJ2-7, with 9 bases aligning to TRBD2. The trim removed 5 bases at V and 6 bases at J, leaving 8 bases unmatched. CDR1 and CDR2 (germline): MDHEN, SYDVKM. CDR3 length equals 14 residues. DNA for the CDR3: TGTGCCAGCAGTCCGGCGGGGGGGCTCCTCGAGCAGTACTTC. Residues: CASSPAGGLLEQYF.

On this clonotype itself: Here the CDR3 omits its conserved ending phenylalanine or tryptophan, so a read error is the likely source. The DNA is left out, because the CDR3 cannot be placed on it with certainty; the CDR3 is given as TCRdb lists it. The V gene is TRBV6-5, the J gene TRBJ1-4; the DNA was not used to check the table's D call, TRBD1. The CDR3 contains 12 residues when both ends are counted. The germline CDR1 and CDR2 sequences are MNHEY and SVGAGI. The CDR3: CASSYPGQVHLL.

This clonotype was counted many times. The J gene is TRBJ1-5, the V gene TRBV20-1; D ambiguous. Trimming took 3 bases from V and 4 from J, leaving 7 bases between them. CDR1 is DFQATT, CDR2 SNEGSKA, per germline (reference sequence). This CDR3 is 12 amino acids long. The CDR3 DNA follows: TGCAGTGCTAGTCGCACAAATCAGCCCCAGCATTTT. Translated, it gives CSASRTNQPQHF.

The CDR3 DNA follows: TGTGCCAGCAGTTTATCTAGCGGGGGGTTTCTGGGTACGCAGTATTTT. Protein product: CASSLSSGGFLGTQYF. The rearrangement links TRBV27 to TRBJ2-3; TRBD2 aligns across 10 bases. Trimming at V came to 0 bases and at J to 8 bases, leaving 8 bases not matched to a gene. The germline CDR1 and CDR2 sequences are MNHEY and SMNVEV (reference sequence). The CDR3 sequence is 16 residues long.

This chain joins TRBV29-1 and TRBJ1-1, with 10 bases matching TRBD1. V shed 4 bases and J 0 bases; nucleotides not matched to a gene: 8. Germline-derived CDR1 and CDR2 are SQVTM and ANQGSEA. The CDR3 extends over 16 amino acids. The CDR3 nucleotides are TGCAGCGTTGGGGGGACAGGGGCAAGTATGAACACTGAAGCTTTCTTT. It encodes CSVGGTGASMNTEAFF.

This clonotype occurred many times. The CDR3 DNA reads TGTGCCATCAGACCGGGACAGGGGTACGAGCAGTACTTC. Protein product: CAIRPGQGYEQYF. V usage is TRBV10-3 and J usage is TRBJ2-7, with 10 nucleotides matching TRBD1. V shed 6 bases, J shed 4 bases, and the junction held 3 bases outside the gene matches. The CDR3 loop spans 13 amino acids. CDR1 and CDR2 from the germline V gene are ENHRY and SYGVKD.